Below, one TCR beta chain is given with its context. Its antigen specificity is not known. Without the conserved terminal phenylalanine or tryptophan, this CDR3 likely stems from a read error. It is unclear where the CDR3 begins or ends on the DNA, so no DNA is shown, and the CDR3 is as TCRdb lists it. Termini included, the CDR3 measures 19 amino acids. This record comes from a study of blood T cell repertoires in COVID-19 (dated by TCRdb to the early 2020s). With respect to the entire study: Collaborator samples came from the United States, Italy and Spain and covered acute and convalescent phases of COVID-19. The material from the prospective study consisted of cDNA or gDNA derived from T cells, B-cell-depleted T cells, or PBMCs. Subjects who had been exposed to COVID-19, were actively infected with it, or had recovered from it provided the deeply sampled blood TCRbeta repertoires that made up the dataset. A freely available public database, intended as a resource for researchers studying the immune response to SARS-CoV-2, is where the repertoires were released. Samples came from the ongoing ImmuneRACE study (first 160 participants) plus 1,254 subjects from 6 global collaborators. A de-identified subject ID, COVID-19 status, age in years and sex were almost always included in the sample metadata. Where available, HLA class I and class II types were taken from metadata supplied by the sample provider and were not determined by assay-based typing. The paper's findings and limits, for the study overall: How much clinical and demographic metadata was included differed by source and by participant, and the metadata was provided uncurated.

The immunoSEQ Assay, a bias-controlled multiplex PCR, was used to amplify TCRbeta CDR3 regions from genomic DNA. For the original study's pipeline: Nucleated cell counts per sample were estimated from amplification of reference gene primers within the assay. To quantify the absolute abundance of each unique TCRbeta CDR3 rearrangement, sequence reads were collapsed and filtered. Productive Simpson clonality was computed per sample as the square root of Simpson's diversity index over productive rearrangements. The clones in this table, taken by TCRdb from immuneACCESS, are in-frame only. Not every clone is retained; where verified, under half of the shortfall comes from an unresolved V gene, and the cause of the rest is unknown. The V and J calls and clone size come from that table; D and trimming were worked out from the DNA. Across this sample there are roughly 75,000 clones, with just under 85% seen only once. The ten largest clones represent approximately 28% of the sample.

The collaborating institutions used their own protocols to collect whole blood in K2EDTA tubes. For TCRbeta analysis, collaborators shipped samples in one of three forms: frozen whole blood, isolated PBMCs, or DNA extracted from either of those sample types. Recombination joined TRBV23-1 with TRBJ1-1; TRBD1, as called in the table, went unchecked against the DNA. TRBV23-1 qualifies as an ORF whose function is uncertain. This clonotype was sampled from a man between 65 and 85 years old with acute or convalescent COVID-19. The sample taken for sequencing was peripheral blood. Here the CDR3 is given as CASSPGSIGQGTRLTVGSI.